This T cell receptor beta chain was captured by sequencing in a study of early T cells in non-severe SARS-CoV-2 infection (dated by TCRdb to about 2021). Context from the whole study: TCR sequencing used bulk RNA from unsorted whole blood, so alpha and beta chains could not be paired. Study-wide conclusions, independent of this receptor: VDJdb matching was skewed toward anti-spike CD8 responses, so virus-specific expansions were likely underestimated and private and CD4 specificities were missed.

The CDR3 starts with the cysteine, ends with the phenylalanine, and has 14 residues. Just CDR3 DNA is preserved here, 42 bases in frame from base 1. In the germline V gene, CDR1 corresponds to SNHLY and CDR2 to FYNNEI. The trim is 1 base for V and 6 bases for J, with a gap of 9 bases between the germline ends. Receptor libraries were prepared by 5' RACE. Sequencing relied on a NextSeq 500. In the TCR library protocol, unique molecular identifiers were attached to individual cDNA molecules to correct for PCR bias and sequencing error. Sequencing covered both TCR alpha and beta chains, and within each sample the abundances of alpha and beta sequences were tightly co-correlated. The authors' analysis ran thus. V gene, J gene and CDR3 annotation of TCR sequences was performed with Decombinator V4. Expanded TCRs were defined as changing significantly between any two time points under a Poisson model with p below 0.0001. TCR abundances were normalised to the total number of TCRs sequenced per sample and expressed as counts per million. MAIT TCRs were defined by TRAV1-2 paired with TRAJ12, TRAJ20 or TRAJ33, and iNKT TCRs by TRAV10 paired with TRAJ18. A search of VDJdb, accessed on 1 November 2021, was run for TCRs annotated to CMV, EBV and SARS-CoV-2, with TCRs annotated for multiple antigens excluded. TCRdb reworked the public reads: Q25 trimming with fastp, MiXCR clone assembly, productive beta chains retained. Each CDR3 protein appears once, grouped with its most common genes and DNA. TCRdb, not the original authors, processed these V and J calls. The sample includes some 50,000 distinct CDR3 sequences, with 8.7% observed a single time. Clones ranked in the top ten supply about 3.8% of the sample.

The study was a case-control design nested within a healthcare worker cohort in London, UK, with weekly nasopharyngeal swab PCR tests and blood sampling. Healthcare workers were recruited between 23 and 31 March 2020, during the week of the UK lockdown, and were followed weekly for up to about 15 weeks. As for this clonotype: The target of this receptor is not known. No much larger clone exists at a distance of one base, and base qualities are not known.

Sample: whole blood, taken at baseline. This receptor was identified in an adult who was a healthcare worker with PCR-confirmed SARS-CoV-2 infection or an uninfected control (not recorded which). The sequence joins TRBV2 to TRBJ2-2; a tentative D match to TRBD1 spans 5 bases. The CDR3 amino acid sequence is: CASSEVKGAGELFF. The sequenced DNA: TGTGCCAGCAGTGAAGTAAAAGGGGCCGGGGAGCTGTTTTTT.